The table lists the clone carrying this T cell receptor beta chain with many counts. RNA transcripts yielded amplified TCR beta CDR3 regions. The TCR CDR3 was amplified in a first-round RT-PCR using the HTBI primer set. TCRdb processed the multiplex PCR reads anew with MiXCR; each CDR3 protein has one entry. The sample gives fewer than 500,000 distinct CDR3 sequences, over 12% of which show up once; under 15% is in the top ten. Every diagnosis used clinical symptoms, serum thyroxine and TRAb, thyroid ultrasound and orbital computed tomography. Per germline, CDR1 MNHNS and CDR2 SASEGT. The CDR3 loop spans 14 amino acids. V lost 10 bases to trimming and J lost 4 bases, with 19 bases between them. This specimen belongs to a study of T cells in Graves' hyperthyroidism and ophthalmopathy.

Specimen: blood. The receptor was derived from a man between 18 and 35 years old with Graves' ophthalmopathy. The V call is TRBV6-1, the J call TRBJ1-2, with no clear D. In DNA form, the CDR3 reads TGTGCCACCTGTCCGTTTCGGCGCGGCTATGGCTACACCTTC. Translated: CATCPFRRGYGYTF.